The rows below give T cell receptor beta chains drawn from one sample of a study of response to subunit inactivated influenza vaccine. TCRdb re-called the RT-PCR reads through MiXCR, storing one row per CDR3 protein. The sample holds hundreds of thousands of distinct CDR3 sequences, 13% to 15% seen once. The source was PBMCs from blood, collected approximately 15 days before vaccination. The receptors shown here come from a man aged 50-60 years who received an inactivated influenza vaccine. The CDR3 runs from the conserved cysteine through the conserved F or W. D genes are given only for firm matches. Some rows mark clone size as missing; the rest say once, few, many or name a class of expanded clone.

TGTGCCAGCATCAGGGACGGCACCAATCAGCCCCAGCATTTT	CASIRDGTNQPQHF	many	TRBV28	TRBJ1-5	NA
TGTGCCAGCAGCCCCCGCATTGTACCAAGGGCAGATACGCAGTATTTT	CASSPRIVPRADTQYF	NA	TRBV7-9	TRBJ2-3	NA
TGTGCCTGGAGGTCGAAGACGATCCAAGAGACCCAGTACTTC	CAWRSKTIQETQYF	NA	TRBV30	TRBJ2-5	NA
TGCAGCGCCGAAACGGGGGCTTACAATGAGCAGTTCTTC	CSAETGAYNEQFF	NA	TRBV29-1	TRBJ2-1	NA
TGCGCCAGCAGCCAAGATCCAAGTTTCGTTCGGGGGCAGTTCTTC	CASSQDPSFVRGQFF	many	TRBV4-1	TRBJ2-1	NA
TGTGCCAGCAGCCGGTGGACAGCCTCTGGAAACACCATATATTTT	CASSRWTASGNTIYF	many	TRBV3-1	TRBJ1-3	NA
TGTGCCAGCATCCCCCGGGGGTGGACTGAAGCTTTCTTT	CASIPRGWTEAFF	few	TRBV12-3/TRBV12-4	TRBJ1-1	NA
TGTGCCAGCAGTTCGTACTGGGAAAGCTCCTACAATGAGCAGTTCTTC	CASSSYWESSYNEQFF	many	TRBV28	TRBJ2-1	NA
TGTGCCAGCAGCGTCGGTTACCCCGGGAGGACAGATACGCAGTATTTT	CASSVGYPGRTDTQYF	few	TRBV9	TRBJ2-3	TRBD2
TGTGCCAGCAGTGATCCTCGACTATCGCCCCCGTATGAGCAGTTCTTC	CASSDPRLSPPYEQFF	many	TRBV25-1	TRBJ2-1	NA
TGTGCCAGGTCGGCACGGTGCCCGAGACCAGCCTACGAGCAGTACTTC	CARSARCPRPAYEQYF	NA	TRBV28	TRBJ2-7	NA
TGCGCCAGCAGCCCGATCCCAGGGGCCATCACCGGGGAGCTGTTTTTT	CASSPIPGAITGELFF	few	TRBV4-3	TRBJ2-2	NA
TGCGCCAGCAGCTTGGCCATGGGTCACACCGGGGAGCTGTTTTTT	CASSLAMGHTGELFF	NA	TRBV5-1	TRBJ2-2	NA
TGTGCCAGCAGCCGAACGGAGCAGGTCCTGGGAAATAGCAATCAGCCCCAGCATTTT	CASSRTEQVLGNSNQPQHF	NA	TRBV7-9	TRBJ1-5	NA
TGCGCCAGCAGCCAAGAAAGGCGCAGGCTAAATAATTCACCCCTCCACTTT	CASSQERRRLNNSPLHF	few	TRBV4-3	TRBJ1-6	NA